The rows below give T cell receptor beta chains drawn from one sample of a study of Ad26.COV2.S vaccination and SARS-CoV-2 variants. Using immunoSEQ multiplex PCR, the repertoire was profiled, and TCRdb retains in-frame clones only, with some absent. This table has over 450,000 clones, roughly nine tenths appearing once. The starting material was peripheral blood, obtained in a trial of Ad26.COV2.S vaccine versus placebo. The source is a person aged 18 to 65 who received the Ad26.COV2.S COVID-19 vaccine or a placebo. CDR3s include the opening cysteine and the closing phenylalanine or tryptophan. The D gene is left open where the match is weak. The size entry is marked missing in some rows and otherwise reads once, few, many or a size class.

V gene	D gene	clone size	CDR3 length	J gene	CDR3 DNA	CDR3 protein
TRBV11-1	TRBD1	-	13	TRBJ1-2	TGTGCCAGCAGCTTGGACAGGGAGTATGGCTACACCTTC	CASSLDREYGYTF
TRBV7-9	-	-	13	TRBJ1-1	TGTGCCAGCAACTTTCAGGAGAACACTGAAGCTTTCTTT	CASNFQENTEAFF
TRBV7-9	TRBD1	-	16	TRBJ2-1	TGTGCCAGCAGCTCAAACCGGGACAGGCGCGACAATGAGCAGTTCTTC	CASSSNRDRRDNEQFF
TRBV7-9	TRBD1	-	14	TRBJ2-5	TGTGCCAGCAGCCGCGGACAGGAAGGGGAGACCCAGTACTTC	CASSRGQEGETQYF
TRBV7-2	TRBD1	-	16	TRBJ1-1	TGTGCCAGCTTACGAAGGACAGGGGGCCTTGGCGCTGAAGCTTTCTTT	CASLRRTGGLGAEAFF
TRBV4-1	-	-	15	TRBJ1-2	TGCGCCAGCAGCCAGAATCCCGGGGTCCTCTATGGCTACACCTTC	CASSQNPGVLYGYTF
TRBV7-6	-	few	18	TRBJ1-6	TGTGCCAGCAGCCGACGTGGGGGAGGGGGAGGTGATAATTCACCCCTCCACTTT	CASSRRGGGGGDNSPLHF
TRBV5-6	-	-	14	TRBJ1-4	TGTGCCAGCAGCTTGGCTCAGGGGCCATTCAACGAGTTTTTT	CASSLAQGPFNEFF
TRBV7-9	TRBD2	-	16	TRBJ2-2	TGTGCCAGCAGCTTGTCTAGCGGGACCGGAACCGGGGAGCTGTTTTTT	CASSLSSGTGTGELFF
TRBV2	-	few	13	TRBJ2-7	TGTGCCAGCAGTGACAGACTCTCCTACGAGCAGTACTTC	CASSDRLSYEQYF
TRBV27	-	-	14	TRBJ1-1	TGTGCCAGCAGTCCCTGGACAGAGAGAACTGAAGCTTTCTTT	CASSPWTERTEAFF
TRBV9	-	-	13	TRBJ2-2	TGTGCCAGCAGCGTAGAAGGCGACGGGGAGCTGTTTTTT	CASSVEGDGELFF
TRBV7-2	-	few	14	TRBJ2-7	TGTGCCAGCAGCCGGGGCCGAAGCTCCTACGAGCAGTACTTC	CASSRGRSSYEQYF
TRBV28	-	-	14	TRBJ1-2	TGTGCCAGCAGTTTAGACACAAACCTGGGCGGCTACACCTTC	CASSLDTNLGGYTF
TRBV9	TRBD2	once	15	TRBJ2-1	TGTGCCAGCAGCGCAAGCGGGATAGCTTACAATGAGCAGTTCTTC	CASSASGIAYNEQFF
TRBV29-1	-	-	17	TRBJ2-4	TGCAGCGCCGCAGGGGACCCGTCAACCTTAGCCAAAAACATTCAGTACTTC	CSAAGDPSTLAKNIQYF
TRBV6-4	TRBD1	-	15	TRBJ2-2	TGTGCCAGCAGTGAGGACGGGACAGCAACCGGGGAGCTGTTTTTT	CASSEDGTATGELFF
TRBV27	TRBD2	-	15	TRBJ2-2	TGTGCCAGCAGTTTTGGACTAGCGGGCACCGGGGAGCTGTTTTTT	CASSFGLAGTGELFF
TRBV28	-	-	17	TRBJ1-5	TGTGCCAGCAGTTTATCAGCGTTCCCGGGGAGCAATCAGCCCCAGCATTTT	CASSLSAFPGSNQPQHF
TRBV11-2	-	-	11	TRBJ2-7	TGTGCCAGCAGCTCAAGGAACGAGCAGTACTTC	CASSSRNEQYF
TRBV6-5	-	-	13	TRBJ2-5	TGTGCCAGCAGCGAGCGGTCTGGGGAGACCCAGTACTTC	CASSERSGETQYF
TRBV19	TRBD2	-	17	TRBJ2-2	TGTGCCACCCTGGGGGAAACTAGCGTTCCAAACACCGGGGAGCTGTTTTTT	CATLGETSVPNTGELFF
TRBV24-1	TRBD1	-	16	TRBJ1-4	TGTGCCACCAGTGCTCGGACGGACAGGGGTTACGAAAAACTGTTTTTT	CATSARTDRGYEKLFF
TRBV6-1	-	-	13	TRBJ1-4	TGTGCCAGCAGTTCCCGCCTCGCAGATAAGGTGTTTTTT	CASSSRLADKVFF
TRBV29-1	TRBD1	-	12	TRBJ2-7	TGCAGCGCACAGGGGTCTTCCTACGAGCAGTACTTC	CSAQGSSYEQYF
TRBV5-4	TRBD2	-	16	TRBJ2-5	TGTGCCAGCAGCCGCCGGGCTAGCGGGAACCAAGAGACCCAGTACTTC	CASSRRASGNQETQYF
TRBV15	-	-	14	TRBJ1-3	TGTGCCACCAGCAGAGAAACCTCTGGAAACACCATATATTTT	CATSRETSGNTIYF
TRBV5-1	-	once	12	TRBJ1-2	TGCGCCAGCGCTGGCCTGGGGGATGGCTACACCTTC	CASAGLGDGYTF
TRBV3-1/TRBV3-2	-	-	14	TRBJ1-5	TGTGCCAGCAGCCAGGGCAATAGCAATCAGCCCCAGCATTTT	CASSQGNSNQPQHF